This T cell receptor beta chain was recovered during a study of blood T cells in healthy people across ages. This clonotype has a handful of counts. Then a second PCR, running about 6 to 12 cycles, was carried out with a sample-barcoded 5' primer and a J-beta primer mix. In TCRdb, the 5' RACE reads were re-called with MiXCR into one record per CDR3 protein. The top ten clones hold roughly 23% of a sample with 1.5 million to 2 million distinct CDR3 sequences, 30% to 40% of them seen once. The junction had 7 bases not matched to a gene; V was cut back by 4 bases and J by 12 bases. This CDR3 has 12 residues.

The chain carries TRBV12-3 or TRBV12-4 and TRBJ1-2, with 8 bases matching TRBD1. Material: blood. The sequence was obtained from a human donor in good health. The CDR3 DNA reads as TGTGCCAGCAGTTCACGGACAGGGACAGACACCTTC. Translated: CASSSRTGTDTF.